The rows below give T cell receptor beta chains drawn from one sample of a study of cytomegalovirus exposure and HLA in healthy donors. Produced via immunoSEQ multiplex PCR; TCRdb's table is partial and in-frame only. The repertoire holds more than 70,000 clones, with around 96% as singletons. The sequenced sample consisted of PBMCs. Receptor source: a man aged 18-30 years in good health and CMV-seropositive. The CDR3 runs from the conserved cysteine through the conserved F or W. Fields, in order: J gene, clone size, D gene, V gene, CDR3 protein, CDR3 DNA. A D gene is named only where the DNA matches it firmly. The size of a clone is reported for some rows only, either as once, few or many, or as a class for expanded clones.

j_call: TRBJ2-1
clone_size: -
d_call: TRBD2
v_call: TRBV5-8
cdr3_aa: CASSLPSGIFLARNEQFF
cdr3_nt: TGTGCCAGCAGCTTGCCTAGCGGGATCTTTTTAGCCCGCAATGAGCAGTTCTTC

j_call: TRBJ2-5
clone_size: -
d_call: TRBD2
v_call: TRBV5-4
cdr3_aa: CASSLVSGEETQYF
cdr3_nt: TGTGCCAGCAGCTTGGTTAGCGGGGAAGAGACCCAGTACTTC

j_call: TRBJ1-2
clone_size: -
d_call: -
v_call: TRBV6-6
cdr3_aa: CASSPSRSSRDGYTF
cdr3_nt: TGTGCCAGCAGTCCCTCACGATCCTCTCGGGATGGCTACACCTTC

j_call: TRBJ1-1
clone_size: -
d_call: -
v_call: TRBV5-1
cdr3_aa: CASSSGDLNTEAFF
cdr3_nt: TGCGCCAGCAGCTCCGGAGACTTGAACACTGAAGCTTTCTTT

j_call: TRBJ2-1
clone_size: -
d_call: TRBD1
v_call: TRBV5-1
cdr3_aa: CASSPRQGPHNEQFF
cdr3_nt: TGCGCCAGCAGCCCCCGACAGGGACCCCACAATGAGCAGTTCTTC

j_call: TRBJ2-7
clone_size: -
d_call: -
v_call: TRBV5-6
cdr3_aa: CASSLGPGASGVQYF
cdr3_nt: TGTGCCAGCAGCTTAGGTCCAGGGGCCTCTGGGGTGCAGTACTTC

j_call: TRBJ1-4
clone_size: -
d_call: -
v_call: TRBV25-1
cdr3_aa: CASSHSGQFNEKLFF
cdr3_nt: TGTGCCAGCAGCCATTCCGGACAGTTTAATGAAAAACTGTTTTTT

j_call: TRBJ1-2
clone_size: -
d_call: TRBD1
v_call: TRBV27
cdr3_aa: CASSPKTGIDYGYTF
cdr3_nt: TGTGCCAGCAGTCCGAAGACAGGGATTGACTATGGCTACACCTTC

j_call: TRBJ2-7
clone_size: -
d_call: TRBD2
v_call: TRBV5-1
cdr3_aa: CASRGTSGTHEQYF
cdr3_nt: TGCGCCAGCAGGGGGACTAGCGGGACCCACGAGCAGTACTTC

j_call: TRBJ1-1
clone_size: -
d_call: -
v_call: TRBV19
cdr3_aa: CASSIRDTRTEAFF
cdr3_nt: TGTGCCAGTAGTATCCGGGACACTCGCACTGAAGCTTTCTTT

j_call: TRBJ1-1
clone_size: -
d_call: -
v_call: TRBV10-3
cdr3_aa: CAISALRGMNTEAFF
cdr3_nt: TGTGCCATCAGTGCCCTCAGGGGTATGAACACTGAAGCTTTCTTT

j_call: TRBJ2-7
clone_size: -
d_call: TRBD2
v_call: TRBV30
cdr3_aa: CAWRGGSGSLSGTYEQYF
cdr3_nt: TGTGCCTGGAGGGGGGGTAGCGGGAGTTTGTCGGGGACCTACGAGCAGTACTTC

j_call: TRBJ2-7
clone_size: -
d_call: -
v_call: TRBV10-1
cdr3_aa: CASSEAGAVYEQYF
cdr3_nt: TGCGCCAGCAGTGAGGCGGGGGCTGTCTACGAGCAGTACTTC

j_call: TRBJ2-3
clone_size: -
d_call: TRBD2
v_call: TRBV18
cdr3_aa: CASSPRSGSFTDTQYF
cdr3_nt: TGTGCCAGCTCACCACGGAGCGGGAGTTTCACAGATACGCAGTATTTT

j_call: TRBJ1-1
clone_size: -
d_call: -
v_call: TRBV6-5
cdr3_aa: CASTTRRNTEAFF
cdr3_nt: TGTGCCAGCACTACTCGGAGGAACACTGAAGCTTTCTTT

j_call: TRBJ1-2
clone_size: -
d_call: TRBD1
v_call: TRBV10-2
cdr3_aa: CASSDSPTGLNGYTF
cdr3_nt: TGCGCCAGCAGTGATTCTCCGACAGGGCTTAATGGCTACACCTTC

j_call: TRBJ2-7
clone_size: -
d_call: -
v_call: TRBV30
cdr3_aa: CAWKRDSFTYEQYF
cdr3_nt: TGTGCCTGGAAGAGGGATAGTTTTACCTACGAGCAGTACTTC

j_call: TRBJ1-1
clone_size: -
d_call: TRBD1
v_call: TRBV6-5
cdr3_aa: CASSYLDRISEAFF
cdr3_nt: TGTGCCAGCAGTTACCTGGACAGGATATCGGAAGCTTTCTTT

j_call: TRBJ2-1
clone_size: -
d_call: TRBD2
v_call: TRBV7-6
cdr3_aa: CASSVGTSESSYNEQFF
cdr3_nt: TGTGCCAGCAGCGTCGGGACTAGCGAAAGCTCCTACAATGAGCAGTTCTTC

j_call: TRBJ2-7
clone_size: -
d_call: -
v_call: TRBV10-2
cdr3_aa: CASSESGLAAYPTTFYEQYF
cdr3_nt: TGCGCCAGCAGTGAGTCGGGGTTAGCGGCCTACCCGACGACTTTCTACGAGCAGTACTTC

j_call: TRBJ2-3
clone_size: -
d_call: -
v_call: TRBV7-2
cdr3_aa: CASSLELVTQYF
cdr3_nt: TGTGCCAGCAGCCTAGAACTAGTTACGCAGTATTTT

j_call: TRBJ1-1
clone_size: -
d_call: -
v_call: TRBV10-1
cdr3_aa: CASSESRTANTEAFF
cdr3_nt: TGCGCCAGCAGTGAGTCGAGGACAGCGAACACTGAAGCTTTCTTT

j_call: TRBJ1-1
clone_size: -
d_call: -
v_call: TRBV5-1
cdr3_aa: CASRRTGRAEAFF
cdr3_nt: TGCGCCAGCAGACGTACAGGGCGGGCTGAAGCTTTCTTT

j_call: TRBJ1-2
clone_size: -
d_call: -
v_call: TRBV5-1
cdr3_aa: CASSLGLNYGYTF
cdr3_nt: TGCGCCAGCAGCTTAGGACTAAACTATGGCTACACCTTC

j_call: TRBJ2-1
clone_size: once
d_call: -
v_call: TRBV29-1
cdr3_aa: CSVGGSNSYNEQFF
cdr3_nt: TGCAGCGTAGGAGGGTCGAACTCCTACAATGAGCAGTTCTTC

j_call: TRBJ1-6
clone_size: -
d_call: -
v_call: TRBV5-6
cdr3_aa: CASSLSYSPLHF
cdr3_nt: TGTGCCAGCAGCTTGTCTTATTCACCCCTCCACTTT

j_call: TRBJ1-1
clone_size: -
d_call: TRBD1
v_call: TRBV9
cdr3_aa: CASSVGQGNTEAFF
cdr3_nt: TGTGCCAGCAGCGTGGGACAGGGAAACACTGAAGCTTTCTTT

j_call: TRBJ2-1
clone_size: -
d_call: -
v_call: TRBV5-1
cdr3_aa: CASSLGLTAAQEQFF
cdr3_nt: TGCGCCAGCAGCTTGGGGCTAACAGCAGCCCAAGAGCAGTTCTTC

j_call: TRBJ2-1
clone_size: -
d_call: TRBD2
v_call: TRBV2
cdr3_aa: CATEVAGGNNEQFF
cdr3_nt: TGTGCCACCGAAGTGGCGGGAGGGAACAATGAGCAGTTCTTC

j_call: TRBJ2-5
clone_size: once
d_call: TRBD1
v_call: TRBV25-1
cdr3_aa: CASSMGQASQYF
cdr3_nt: TGTGCCAGCTCCATGGGACAGGCGTCCCAGTACTTC

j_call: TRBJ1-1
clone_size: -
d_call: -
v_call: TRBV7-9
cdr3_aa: CASSDEIEAFF
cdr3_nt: TGTGCCAGCTCCGATGAGATTGAAGCTTTCTTT

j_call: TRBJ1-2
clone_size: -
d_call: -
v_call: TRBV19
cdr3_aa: CASTEGQLRTYGYTF
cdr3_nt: TGTGCCAGTACTGAAGGACAGCTTAGGACCTATGGCTACACCTTC

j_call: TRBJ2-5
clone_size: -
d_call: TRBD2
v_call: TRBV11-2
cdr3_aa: CASSLDPGLAGRTQYF
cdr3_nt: TGTGCCAGCAGCTTAGATCCCGGACTAGCGGGACGGACCCAGTACTTC

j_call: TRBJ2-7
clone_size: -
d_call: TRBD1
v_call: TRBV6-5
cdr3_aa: CASSYSGTASYEQYF
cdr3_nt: TGTGCCAGCAGTTACTCGGGGACAGCATCCTACGAGCAGTACTTC

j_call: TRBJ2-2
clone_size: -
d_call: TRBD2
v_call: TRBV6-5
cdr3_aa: CASTRTRRAGELFF
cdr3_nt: TGTGCCAGCACCCGGACTAGGAGGGCCGGGGAGCTGTTTTTT

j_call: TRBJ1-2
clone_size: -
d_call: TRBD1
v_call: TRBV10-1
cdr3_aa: CASSPGTGNGYTF
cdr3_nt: TGCGCCAGCAGCCCCGGGACAGGGAATGGCTACACCTTC

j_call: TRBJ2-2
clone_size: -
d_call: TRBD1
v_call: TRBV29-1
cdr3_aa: CSVSRQGRSGELFF
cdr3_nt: TGCAGCGTTTCCAGACAGGGAAGATCCGGGGAGCTGTTTTTT

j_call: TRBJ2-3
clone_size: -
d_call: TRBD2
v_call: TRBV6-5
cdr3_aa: CAISTSGSTDTQYF
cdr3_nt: TGTGCCATCTCGACTAGCGGGAGCACAGATACGCAGTATTTT

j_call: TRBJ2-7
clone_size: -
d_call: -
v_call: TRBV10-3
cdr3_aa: CAILRSRGAYEQYF
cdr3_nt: TGTGCCATTCTTAGATCCAGGGGCGCCTACGAGCAGTACTTC

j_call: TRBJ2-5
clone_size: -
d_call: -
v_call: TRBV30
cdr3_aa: CALGTGWGVRETQYF
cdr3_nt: TGTGCCCTTGGAACGGGTTGGGGAGTCAGAGAGACCCAGTACTTC

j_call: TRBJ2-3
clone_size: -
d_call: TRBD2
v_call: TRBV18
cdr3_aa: CASRGETDTQYF
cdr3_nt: TGTGCCAGCCGGGGGGAGACAGATACGCAGTATTTT

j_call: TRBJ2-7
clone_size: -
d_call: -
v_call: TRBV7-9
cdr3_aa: CASSFGSYEQYF
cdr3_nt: TGTGCCAGCAGCTTTGGCAGCTACGAGCAGTACTTC

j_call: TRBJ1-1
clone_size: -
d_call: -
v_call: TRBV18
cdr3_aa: CASSILSTEAFF
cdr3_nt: TGTGCCAGCTCCATTCTATCCACTGAAGCTTTCTTT

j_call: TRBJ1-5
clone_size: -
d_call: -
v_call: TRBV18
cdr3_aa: CASSPQGSVRRRGNQPQHF
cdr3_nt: TGTGCCAGCTCACCGCAAGGGAGTGTCCGAAGAAGGGGCAATCAGCCCCAGCATTTT

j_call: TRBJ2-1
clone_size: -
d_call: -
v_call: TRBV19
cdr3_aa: CASSRDFPGYNEQFF
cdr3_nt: TGTGCCAGTAGCCGCGACTTCCCTGGTTACAATGAGCAGTTCTTC

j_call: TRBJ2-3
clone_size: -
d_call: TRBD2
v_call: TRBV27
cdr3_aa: CASSRWEAGEADTQYF
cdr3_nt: TGTGCCAGCAGTCGTTGGGAAGCGGGAGAAGCAGATACGCAGTATTTT

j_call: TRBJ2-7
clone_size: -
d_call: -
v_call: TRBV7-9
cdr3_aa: CASAPLSLTYYEQYF
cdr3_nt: TGTGCCAGCGCCCCCCTGTCCCTAACTTATTACGAGCAGTACTTC

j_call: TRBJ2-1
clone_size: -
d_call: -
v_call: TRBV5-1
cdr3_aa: CASSLDVDRGYNEQFF
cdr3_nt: TGCGCCAGCAGCTTGGATGTGGACAGAGGTTACAATGAGCAGTTCTTC

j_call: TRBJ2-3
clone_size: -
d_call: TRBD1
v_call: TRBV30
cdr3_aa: CAWRRDRSDTQYF
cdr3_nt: TGTGCCTGGAGGAGGGACAGGTCAGATACGCAGTATTTT

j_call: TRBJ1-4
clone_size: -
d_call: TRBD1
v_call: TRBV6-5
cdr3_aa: CASRLVGTVNEKLFF
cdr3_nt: TGTGCCAGCCGCCTGGTCGGGACAGTGAATGAAAAACTGTTTTTT

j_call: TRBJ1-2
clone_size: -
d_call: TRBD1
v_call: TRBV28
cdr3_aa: CASSSDRGSLDGYTF
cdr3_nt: TGTGCCAGCAGTTCGGACAGGGGGAGTCTCGATGGCTACACCTTC

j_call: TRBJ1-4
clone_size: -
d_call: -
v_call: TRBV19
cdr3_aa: CASSTELPPNEKLFF
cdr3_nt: TGTGCCAGTAGTACAGAACTACCGCCTAATGAAAAACTGTTTTTT

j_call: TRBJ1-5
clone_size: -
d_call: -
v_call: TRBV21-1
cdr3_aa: CAIQGDSNQPQHF
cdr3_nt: TGTGCCATCCAGGGTGATAGCAATCAGCCCCAGCATTTT

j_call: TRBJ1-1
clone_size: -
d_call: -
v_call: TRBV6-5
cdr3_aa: CASSLGGASEAFF
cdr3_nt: TGTGCCAGCAGTTTGGGGGGGGCCTCTGAAGCTTTCTTT

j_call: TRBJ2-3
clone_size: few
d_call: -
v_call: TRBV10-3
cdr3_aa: CAISGVSADTQYF
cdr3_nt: TGTGCCATCAGTGGGGTTAGCGCAGATACGCAGTATTTT

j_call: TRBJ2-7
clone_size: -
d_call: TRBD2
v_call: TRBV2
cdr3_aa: CASSVRLAGFYEQYF
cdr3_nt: TGTGCCAGCAGTGTCCGACTAGCGGGATTCTACGAGCAGTACTTC

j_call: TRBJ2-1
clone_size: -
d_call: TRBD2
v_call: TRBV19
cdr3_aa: CASTARLAVYNEQFF
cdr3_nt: TGTGCCAGTACAGCCCGACTAGCGGTATACAATGAGCAGTTCTTC

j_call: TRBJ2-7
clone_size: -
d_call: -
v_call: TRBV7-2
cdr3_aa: CASSFYTGEQYF
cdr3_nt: TGTGCCAGCAGCTTTTATACGGGCGAGCAGTACTTC

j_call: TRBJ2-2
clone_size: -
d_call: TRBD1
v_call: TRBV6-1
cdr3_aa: CATRPGTGDTGELFF
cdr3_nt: TGTGCCACCCGACCCGGGACAGGGGACACCGGGGAGCTGTTTTTT

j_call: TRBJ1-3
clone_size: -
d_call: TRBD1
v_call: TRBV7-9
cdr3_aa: CASSQRQGASGNTIYF
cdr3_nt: TGTGCCAGCAGCCAGAGACAGGGGGCCTCTGGAAACACCATATATTTT